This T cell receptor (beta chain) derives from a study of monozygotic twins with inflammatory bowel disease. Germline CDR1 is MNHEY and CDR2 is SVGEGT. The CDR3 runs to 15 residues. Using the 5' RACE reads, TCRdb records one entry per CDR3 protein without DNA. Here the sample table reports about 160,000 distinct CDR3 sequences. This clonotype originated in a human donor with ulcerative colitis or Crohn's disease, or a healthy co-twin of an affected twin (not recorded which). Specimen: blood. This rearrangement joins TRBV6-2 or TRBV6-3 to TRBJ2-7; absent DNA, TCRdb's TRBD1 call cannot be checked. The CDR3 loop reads CASGKTGESSYEQYF.